This TCR beta chain was sequenced for a study of CD8+ T cells in alopecia areata. Indicated treatment: oral pan-JAK inhibitor, 5-10 mg twice daily. Of note for this clone: Its cognate antigen is unknown.

Isolated RNA was reverse transcribed into cDNA used as the sequencing template. The data were produced by immunoSEQ multiplex PCR, yet TCRdb's version contains in-frame clones alone and is incomplete. Counted here are more than 90,000 clones, approximately 66% occurring once; the ten biggest clones make up about 14%. The germline CDR1 and CDR2 sequences are LNHDA and SQIVND (reference sequence). This CDR3 is built from 16 residues. Trimming pared 6 bases from V and 1 base from J, leaving 15 bases between. Overall study findings and caveats: There were many expanded lesional clones persisting in scalp and blood during tofacitinib.

The V and J genes are TRBV19 and TRBJ2-2; maybe TRBD2 (6 bases). The source material was CD8+ T cells sorted from blood, sampled at week 4, from a patient treated with tofacitinib. The receptor's source is a human donor with alopecia areata. In DNA, the CDR3 is TGTGCCAGTAGCCGGAGGGGACTGGAGAACACCGGGGAGCTGTTTTTT. This codes for CASSRRGLENTGELFF.